The 11 T cell receptor beta chains presented below share a single source sample, sequenced in a study of blood T cell repertoires in COVID-19. Profiling relied on immunoSEQ multiplex PCR, and the TCRdb table lists in-frame clones only, not all of them. The table shows about 390,000 clones, with around nine tenths occurring only once. Sequencing used PBMCs or T cells enriched from blood (not recorded which). Every receptor here comes from a woman between 50 and 59 years old who had recovered from COVID-19.

The V gene is TRBV15, the J gene TRBJ1-4; unclear D gene. The CDR3 sequence is 15 residues long. V lost 0 bases and J 4 bases, leaving 9 bases between the germline ends. The germline V gene encodes CDR1 LNHNV and CDR2 YYDKDF (reference sequence). The CDR3 reads CATSRDVGNNEKLFF. The DNA for the CDR3 is TGTGCCACCAGCAGAGATGTCGGGAATAATGAAAAACTGTTTTTT.

A single count supports this clone. The V gene is TRBV12-5, the J gene TRBJ1-5, with D perhaps matching TRBD1 (6 bases). In germline, CDR1 is LGHNT, CDR2 FRNRAP. Trimming stripped 3 bases from V and 6 bases from J, with 6 bases between. This CDR3 has 12 amino acids. In DNA form, the CDR3 reads TGTGCTAGTGGTTTACAGGGTCAGCCCCAGCATTTT. This gives the protein CASGLQGQPQHF.

This clone showed up just once. For the CDR3, the DNA is TGTGCCAGCAACGCATTAGCTAGCGGGGGGAAAGAGACCCAGTACTTC. Encoded protein: CASNALASGGKETQYF. V gene TRBV2 combines with J gene TRBJ2-5, with 11 bases lining up with TRBD2. There are 16 residues in the CDR3. Germline values: CDR1 SNHLY, CDR2 FYNNEI. V lost 7 bases, J lost 3 bases, and 10 bases stayed unmatched.

This chain links TRBV29-1 with TRBJ1-1; D is ambiguous. V was cut by 4 bases and J by 3 bases, with 6 bases left in between. Germline-derived CDR1 and CDR2 are SQVTM and ANQGSEA. CDR3 length equals 11 residues. CDR3 bases: TGCAGCGTTGCGGGTTACACTGAAGCTTTCTTT. Protein product: CSVAGYTEAFF.

The gene calls are TRBV28 and TRBJ1-5; tentative D call: TRBD1 (6 bases). CDR3 length: 15 amino acids. CDR1 is MDHEN, CDR2 SYDVKM, per germline. CDR3 protein: CALSGGQSSNQPQHF. The CDR3 DNA reads TGTGCGCTGTCAGGTGGACAGAGTAGCAATCAGCCCCAGCATTTT.

This clone has a handful of counts. At the DNA level, this CDR3 is encoded by other sequences in the same sample as well. The rearrangement uses TRBV5-1 and TRBJ1-1; tentative D call: TRBD1 (6 bases). Trimming cost V 1 base and J 1 base, with 11 bases left between them. This CDR3 has 15 residues. Germline values: CDR1 SGHRS, CDR2 YFSETQ. This CDR3 is CASSLWGQKNTEAFF. CDR3 DNA sequence: TGCGCCAGCAGCTTGTGGGGACAAAAGAACACTGAAGCTTTCTTT. The variable domain in full, with the rest retrieved from reference TRBV5-1 and TRBJ1-1, is KAGVTQTPRYLIKTRGQQVTLSCSPISGHRSVSWYQQTPGQGLQFLFEYFSETQRNKGNFPGRFSGRQFSNSRSEMNVSTLELGDSALYLCASSLWGQKNTEAFFGQGTRLTVV.

The chain recombines TRBV7-6 with TRBJ1-1, with TRBD1 matching 7 bases. With V trimmed by 1 base and J by 0 bases, 17 bases remained unmatched. This CDR3 is 20 amino acids long. The germline CDR1 and CDR2 sequences are SGHVS and FNYEAQ. The CDR3 DNA sequence: TGTGCCAGCAGCTTAGTCGGGGGACAGAGAAGGCCGCGGATGAACACTGAAGCTTTCTTT. It codes for CASSLVGGQRRPRMNTEAFF.

The CDR3 protein is CASSHGQGGTYEQYF. DNA for the CDR3: TGCGCCAGCAGCCATGGACAGGGGGGTACCTACGAGCAGTACTTC. The rearrangement links TRBV4-1 to TRBJ2-7, with TRBD1 matching 10 bases. The CDR3 spans 15 residues. The ends lost 3 bases at V and 2 bases at J; junction bases unmatched: 4. The germline gives CDR1 MGHRA, CDR2 YSYEKL.

V and J are TRBV7-2 and TRBJ2-1, with 12 bases fitting TRBD1. This CDR3 has 17 residues. Germline loops: CDR1 SGHTA, CDR2 FQGNSA. V lost 1 base, J lost 2 bases, and 3 bases stayed unmatched. The CDR3 coding sequence is TGTGCCAGCAGCTTAGAGGGGACAGGGGGCGCCTACAATGAGCAGTTCTTC. Translation: CASSLEGTGGAYNEQFF.

This chain connects TRBV7-2 to TRBJ1-4, with D tentatively TRBD1 (5 bases). Germline V gives CDR1 SGHTA, CDR2 FQGNSA. Between the trimmed V and J ends, which lost 0 bases and 5 bases, there was a span of 7 bases. CDR3 length: 14 amino acids. Written as DNA, the CDR3 is TGTGCCAGCAGCTTAGCGGGGGGAAATGAAAAACTGTTTTTT. Protein: CASSLAGGNEKLFF.

The rearrangement links TRBV6-2 or TRBV6-3 to TRBJ2-2; D may be TRBD2 (7 bases). Per the germline V gene, CDR1 is MNHEY and CDR2 is SVGEGT. The CDR3 spans 14 residues. V lost 2 bases to trimming and J lost 4 bases, with 8 bases between them. The CDR3 nucleotides read TGTGCCAGCAGTTACCGGGGGGCCACCGGGGAGCTGTTTTTT. Residues: CASSYRGATGELFF.